This T cell receptor beta chain was found in a study of blood T cell repertoires in COVID-19. Study details: COVID-19 samples from acute and convalescent phases originated in the United States, Italy and Spain. PBMCs, B-cell-depleted T cells, or T cells provided the cDNA or gDNA that made up the material.

Per the original data handling: Counts of nucleated cells, estimated from reference gene primer amplification, were obtained. TCRdb's table, derived via immunoSEQ multiplex PCR, lists solely in-frame clones and lacks some. D and trimming come from the DNA, and the V and J calls and clone size come from that table. The profile shows fewer than 25,000 clones, about nine tenths of them singletons. CDR1 and CDR2 from the germline V gene are SGHRS and YFSETQ. The CDR3 is made up of 14 amino acids. V lost 3 bases to trimming and J lost 4 bases, with 10 bases between them. The clonotype comes from a woman aged 80 or older with active or convalescent COVID-19. Sequenced: peripheral blood. The gene calls are TRBV5-1 and TRBJ2-2, with a possible D match to TRBD1 (6 bases). The CDR3, as DNA: TGCGCCAGCAGCTCGGGACAAACCACCGGGGAGCTGTTTTTT. Translation gives CASSSGQTTGELFF.